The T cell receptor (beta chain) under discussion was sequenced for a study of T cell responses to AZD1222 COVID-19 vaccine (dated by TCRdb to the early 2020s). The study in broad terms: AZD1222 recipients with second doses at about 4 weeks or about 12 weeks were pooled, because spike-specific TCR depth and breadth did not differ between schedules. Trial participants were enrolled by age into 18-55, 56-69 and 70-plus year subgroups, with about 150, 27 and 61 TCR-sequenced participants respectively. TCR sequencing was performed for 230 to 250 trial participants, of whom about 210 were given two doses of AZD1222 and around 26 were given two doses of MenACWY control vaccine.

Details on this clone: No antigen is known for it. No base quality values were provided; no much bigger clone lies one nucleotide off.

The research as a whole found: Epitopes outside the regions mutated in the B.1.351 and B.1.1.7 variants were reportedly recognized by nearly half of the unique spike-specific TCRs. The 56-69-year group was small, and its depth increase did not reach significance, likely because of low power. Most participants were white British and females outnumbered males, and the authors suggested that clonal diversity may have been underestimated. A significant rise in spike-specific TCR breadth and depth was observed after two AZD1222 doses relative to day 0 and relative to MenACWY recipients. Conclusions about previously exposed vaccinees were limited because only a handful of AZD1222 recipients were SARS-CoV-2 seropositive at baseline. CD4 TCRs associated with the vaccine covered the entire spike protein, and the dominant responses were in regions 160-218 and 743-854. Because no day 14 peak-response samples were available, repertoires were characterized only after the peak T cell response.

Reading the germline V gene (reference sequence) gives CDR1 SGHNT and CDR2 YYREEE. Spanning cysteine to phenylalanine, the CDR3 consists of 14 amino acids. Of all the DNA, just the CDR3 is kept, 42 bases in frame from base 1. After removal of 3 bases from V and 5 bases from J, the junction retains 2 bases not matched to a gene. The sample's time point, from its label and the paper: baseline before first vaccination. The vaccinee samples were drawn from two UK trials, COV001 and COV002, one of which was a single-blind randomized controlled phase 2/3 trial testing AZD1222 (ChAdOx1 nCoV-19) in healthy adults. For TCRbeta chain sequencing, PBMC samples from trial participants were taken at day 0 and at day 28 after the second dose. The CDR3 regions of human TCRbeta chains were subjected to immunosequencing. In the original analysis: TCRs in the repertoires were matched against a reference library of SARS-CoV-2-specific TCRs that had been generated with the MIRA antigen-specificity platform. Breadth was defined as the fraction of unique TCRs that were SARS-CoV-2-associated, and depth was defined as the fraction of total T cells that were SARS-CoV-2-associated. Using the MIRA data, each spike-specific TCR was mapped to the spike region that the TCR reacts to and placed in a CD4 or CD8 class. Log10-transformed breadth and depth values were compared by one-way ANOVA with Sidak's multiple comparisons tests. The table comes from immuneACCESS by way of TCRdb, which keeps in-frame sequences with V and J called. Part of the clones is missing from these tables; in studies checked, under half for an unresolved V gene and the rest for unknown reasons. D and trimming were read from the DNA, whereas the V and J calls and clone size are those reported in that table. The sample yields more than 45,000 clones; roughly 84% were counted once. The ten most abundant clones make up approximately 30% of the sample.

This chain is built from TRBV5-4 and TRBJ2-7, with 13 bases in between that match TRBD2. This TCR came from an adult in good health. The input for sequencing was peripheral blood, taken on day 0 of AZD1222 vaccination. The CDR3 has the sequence CASSSGLAGDEQYF. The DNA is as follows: TGTGCCAGCAGCTCCGGACTAGCGGGAGACGAGCAGTACTTC. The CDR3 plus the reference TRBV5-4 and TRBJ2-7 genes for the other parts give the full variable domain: ETGVTQSPTHLIKTRGQQVTLRCSSQSGHNTVSWYQQALGQGPQFIFQYYREEENGRGNFPPRFSGLQFPNYSSELNVNALELDDSALYLCASSSGLAGDEQYFGPGTRLTVT.